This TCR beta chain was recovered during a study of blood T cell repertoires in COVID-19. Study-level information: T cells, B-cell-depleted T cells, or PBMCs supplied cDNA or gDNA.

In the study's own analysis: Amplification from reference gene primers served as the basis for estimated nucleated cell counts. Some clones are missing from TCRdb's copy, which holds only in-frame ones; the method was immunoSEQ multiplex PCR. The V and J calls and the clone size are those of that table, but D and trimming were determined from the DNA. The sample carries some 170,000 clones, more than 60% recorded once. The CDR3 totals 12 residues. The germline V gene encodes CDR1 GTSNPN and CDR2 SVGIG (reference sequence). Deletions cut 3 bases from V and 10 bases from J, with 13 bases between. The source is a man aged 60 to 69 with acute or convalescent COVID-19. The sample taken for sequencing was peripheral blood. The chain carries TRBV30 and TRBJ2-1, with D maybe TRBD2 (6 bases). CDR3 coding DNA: TGTGCCTGGAGCCGGACTAATCGGGAGCAGTTCTTC. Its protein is CAWSRTNREQFF.